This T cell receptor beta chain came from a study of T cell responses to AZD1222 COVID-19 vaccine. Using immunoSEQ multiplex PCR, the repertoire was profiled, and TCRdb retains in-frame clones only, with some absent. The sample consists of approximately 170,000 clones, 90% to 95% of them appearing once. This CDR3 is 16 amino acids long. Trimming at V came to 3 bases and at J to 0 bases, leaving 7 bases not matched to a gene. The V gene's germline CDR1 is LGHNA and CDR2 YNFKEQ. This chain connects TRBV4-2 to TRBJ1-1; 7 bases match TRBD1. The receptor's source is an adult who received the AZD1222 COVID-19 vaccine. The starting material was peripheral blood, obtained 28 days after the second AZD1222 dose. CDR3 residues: CASSQPTTGVNTEAFF. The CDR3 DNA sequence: TGTGCCAGCAGCCAGCCAACCACAGGGGTGAACACTGAAGCTTTCTTT.